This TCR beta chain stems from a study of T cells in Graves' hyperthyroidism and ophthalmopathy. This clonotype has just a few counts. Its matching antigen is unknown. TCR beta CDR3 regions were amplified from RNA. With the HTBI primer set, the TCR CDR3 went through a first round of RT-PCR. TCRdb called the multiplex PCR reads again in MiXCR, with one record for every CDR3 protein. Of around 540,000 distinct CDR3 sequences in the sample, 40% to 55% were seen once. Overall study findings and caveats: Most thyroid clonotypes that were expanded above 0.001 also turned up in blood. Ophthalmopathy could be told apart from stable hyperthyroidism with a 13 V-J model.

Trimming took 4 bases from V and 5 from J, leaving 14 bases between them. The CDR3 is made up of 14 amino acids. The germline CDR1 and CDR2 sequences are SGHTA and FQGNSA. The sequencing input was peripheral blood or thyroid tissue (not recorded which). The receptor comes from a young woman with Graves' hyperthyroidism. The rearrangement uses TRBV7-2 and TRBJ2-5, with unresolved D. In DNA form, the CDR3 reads TGTGCCAGCAGCTGGCCCCCGGTTGGGGAGACCCAGTACTTC. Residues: CASSWPPVGETQYF.